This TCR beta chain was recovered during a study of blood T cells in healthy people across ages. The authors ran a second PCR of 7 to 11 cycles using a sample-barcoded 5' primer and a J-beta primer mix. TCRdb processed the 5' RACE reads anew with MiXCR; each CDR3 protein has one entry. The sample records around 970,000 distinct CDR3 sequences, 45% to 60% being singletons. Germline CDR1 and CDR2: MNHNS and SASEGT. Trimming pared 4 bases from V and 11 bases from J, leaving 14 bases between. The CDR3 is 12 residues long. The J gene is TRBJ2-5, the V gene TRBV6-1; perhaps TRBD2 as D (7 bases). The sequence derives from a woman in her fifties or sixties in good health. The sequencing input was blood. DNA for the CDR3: TGTGCCAGCAGTGTAACAGGGAGGGGGCAGTACTTC. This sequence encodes CASSVTGRGQYF.